Detailed here is one T cell receptor beta chain. Its antigen is not identified. The source of the sample is a study of T cells in Graves' hyperthyroidism and ophthalmopathy. Study in general: At initial diagnosis, before any treatment had begun, peripheral blood was obtained. Notes on the study in general: Through a model of 13 V-J features, ophthalmopathy was separated from stable hyperthyroidism. Most expanded thyroid clonotypes above 0.001 recurred in blood.

Germline lookup yields CDR1 LNHDA and CDR2 SQIVND (reference sequence). V lost 9 bases to trimming and J lost 3 bases, with 18 bases between them. This CDR3 has 15 amino acids. TCR beta CDR3 region amplification was performed from RNA transcripts. RT-PCR in the first round (using the HTBI primer set) targeted the TCR CDR3. From the multiplex PCR reads, TCRdb called clonotypes with MiXCR, one entry per CDR3 protein. The repertoire holds roughly 740,000 distinct CDR3 sequences, with 16% as singletons. Patients showing uncontrolled infection, other autoimmune disease, pregnancy or lactation were ineligible.

The chain joins TRBV19 to TRBJ2-1; D is perhaps TRBD1 or TRBD2 (5 bases each). The clonotype originates from a man aged 18-30 years with Graves' hyperthyroidism. The sequenced sample was blood. The CDR3 DNA follows: TGTGCCAGCGCTGACGGGACCGGAAACTACAATGAGCAGTTCTTC. The encoded protein is CASADGTGNYNEQFF.